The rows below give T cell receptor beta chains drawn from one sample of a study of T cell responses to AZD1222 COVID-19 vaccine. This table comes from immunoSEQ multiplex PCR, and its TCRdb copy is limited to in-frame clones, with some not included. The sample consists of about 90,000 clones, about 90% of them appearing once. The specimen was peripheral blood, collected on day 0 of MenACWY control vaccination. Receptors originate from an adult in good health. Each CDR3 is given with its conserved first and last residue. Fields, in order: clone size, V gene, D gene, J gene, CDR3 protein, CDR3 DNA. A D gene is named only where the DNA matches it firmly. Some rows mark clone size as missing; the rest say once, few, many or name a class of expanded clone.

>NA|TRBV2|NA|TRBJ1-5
CASSEAQVGQPQHF
TGTGCCAGCAGTGAAGCGCAAGTCGGCCAGCCCCAGCATTTT
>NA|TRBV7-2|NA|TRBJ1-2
CASSLDRSTNYGYTF
TGTGCCAGCAGCTTAGACAGGTCCACTAACTATGGCTACACCTTC
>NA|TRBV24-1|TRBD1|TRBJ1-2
CATSEPPGQAYGYTF
TGTGCCACCAGTGAGCCCCCGGGACAGGCGTATGGCTACACCTTC
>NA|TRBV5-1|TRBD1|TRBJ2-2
CASSFRQGDTGELFF
TGCGCCAGCAGCTTCCGGCAGGGGGACACCGGGGAGCTGTTTTTT
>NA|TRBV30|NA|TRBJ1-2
CAWAPGTNYGYTF
TGTGCCTGGGCCCCGGGGACTAACTATGGCTACACCTTC
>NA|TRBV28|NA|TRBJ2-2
CASSLIWGASTGELFF
TGTGCCAGCAGTTTGATATGGGGGGCGAGCACCGGGGAGCTGTTTTTT
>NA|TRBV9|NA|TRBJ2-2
CASTPGEGSNTGELFF
TGTGCCAGCACCCCAGGGGAGGGGTCGAACACCGGGGAGCTGTTTTTT
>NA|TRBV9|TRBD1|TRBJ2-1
CASSSRTGSSSYNEQFF
TGTGCCAGCAGCTCGCGGACAGGGAGTAGCTCCTACAATGAGCAGTTCTTC
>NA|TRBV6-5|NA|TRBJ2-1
CASIDTYEQFF
TGTGCCAGCATCGACACCTATGAGCAGTTCTTC
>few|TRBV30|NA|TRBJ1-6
CAWDSTGASYNSPLHF
TGTGCCTGGGACTCGACGGGGGCCTCCTATAATTCACCCCTCCACTTT
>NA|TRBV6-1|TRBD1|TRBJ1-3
CASSDRGRTGNTIYF
TGTGCCAGCAGTGACAGGGGGCGAACCGGAAACACCATATATTTT
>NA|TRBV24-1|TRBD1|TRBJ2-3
CATSDEPGQGACTDTQYF
TGTGCCACCAGTGATGAACCCGGACAGGGGGCTTGTACAGATACGCAGTATTTT
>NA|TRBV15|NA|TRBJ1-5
CATSRAPGENQPQHF
TGTGCCACCAGCAGAGCCCCGGGGGAAAATCAGCCCCAGCATTTT
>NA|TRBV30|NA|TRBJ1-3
CAWTGRETGNTIYF
TGTGCCTGGACCGGCAGGGAGACTGGAAACACCATATATTTT
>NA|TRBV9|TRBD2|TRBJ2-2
CASSAPSGANTGELFF
TGTGCCAGCAGCGCCCCTAGCGGGGCGAACACCGGGGAGCTGTTTTTT
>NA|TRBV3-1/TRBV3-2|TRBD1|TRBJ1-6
CASSAGDRYNSPLHF
TGTGCCAGCAGCGCTGGGGACAGATATAATTCACCCCTCCACTTT
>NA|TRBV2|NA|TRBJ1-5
CASSEEVGFTNQPQHF
TGTGCCAGCAGTGAAGAGGTAGGGTTTACCAATCAGCCCCAGCATTTT
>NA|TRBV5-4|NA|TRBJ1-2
CASSLEAYGYTF
TGTGCCAGCAGCTTGGAAGCCTATGGCTACACCTTC
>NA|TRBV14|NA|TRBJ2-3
CASSPGSTDTQYF
TGTGCCAGCAGCCCCGGTAGCACAGATACGCAGTATTTT
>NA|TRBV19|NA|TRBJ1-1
CATSDPGMNTEAFF
TGTGCCACTTCGGACCCGGGAATGAACACTGAAGCTTTCTTT
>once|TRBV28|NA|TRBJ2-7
CASRRGGTSYEQYF
TGTGCCAGCAGAAGAGGAGGGACTTCCTACGAGCAGTACTTC
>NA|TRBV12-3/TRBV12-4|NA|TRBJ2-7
CASRQGPGREQYF
TGTGCCAGCAGACAGGGGCCGGGGAGGGAGCAGTACTTC
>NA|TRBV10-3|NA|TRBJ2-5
CAISLTGTEGETQYF
TGTGCCATCAGCCTAACCGGGACTGAGGGGGAGACCCAGTACTTC
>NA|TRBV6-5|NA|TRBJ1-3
CASSPFGGAGNTIYF
TGTGCCAGCAGTCCGTTTGGGGGGGCTGGAAACACCATATATTTT
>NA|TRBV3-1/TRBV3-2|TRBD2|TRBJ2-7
CASSQGTRGLAGFPSSYEQYF
TGTGCCAGCAGCCAAGGAACGCGGGGGCTAGCGGGGTTCCCGAGCTCCTACGAGCAGTACTTC
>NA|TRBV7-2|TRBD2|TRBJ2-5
CASSSPTSGGTETQYF
TGTGCCAGCAGCTCCCCGACTAGCGGGGGGACAGAGACCCAGTACTTC
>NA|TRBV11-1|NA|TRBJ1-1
CASSLRKNTEAFF
TGTGCCAGCAGCCTTCGGAAGAACACTGAAGCTTTCTTT
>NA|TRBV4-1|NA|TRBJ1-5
CASSQDSNQPQHF
TGCGCCAGCAGCCAGGATAGCAATCAGCCCCAGCATTTT
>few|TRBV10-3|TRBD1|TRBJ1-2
CAISEYAGGSGYTF
TGTGCCATCAGTGAGTACGCAGGGGGCAGTGGCTACACCTTC
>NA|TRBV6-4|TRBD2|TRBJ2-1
CASSELAGGPLANEQFF
TGTGCCAGCAGTGAACTAGCGGGGGGGCCATTGGCTAATGAGCAGTTCTTC
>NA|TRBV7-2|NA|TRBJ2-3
CASSLGRGYTDTQYF
TGTGCCAGCAGCTTAGGGCGGGGCTACACAGATACGCAGTATTTT
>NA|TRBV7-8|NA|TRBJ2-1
CASSYQNEQFF
TGTGCCAGCAGCTACCAAAATGAGCAGTTCTTC
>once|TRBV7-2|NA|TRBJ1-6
CASSLESGTPFKPLHF
TGTGCCAGCAGCTTAGAGTCAGGGACGCCTTTTAAACCCCTCCACTTT
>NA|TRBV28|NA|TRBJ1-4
CASSPPSLQGDEKLFF
TGTGCCAGCAGTCCCCCCTCTTTACAGGGCGATGAAAAACTGTTTTTT
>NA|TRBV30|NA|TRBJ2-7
CAWSGTYSYEQYF
TGTGCCTGGTCCGGGACGTATTCCTACGAGCAGTACTTC
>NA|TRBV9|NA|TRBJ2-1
CASSVVRTLGEQFF
TGTGCCAGCAGCGTAGTGAGGACACTTGGAGAGCAGTTCTTC
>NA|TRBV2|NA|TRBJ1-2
CASSGVREVGGYTF
TGTGCCAGCAGTGGCGTCAGGGAAGTAGGTGGCTACACCTTC
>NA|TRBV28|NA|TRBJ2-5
CAVRQLAPETQYF
TGTGCCGTAAGACAGTTGGCGCCAGAGACCCAGTACTTC
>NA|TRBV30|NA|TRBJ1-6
CAWRFNSPLHF
TGTGCCTGGAGGTTTAATTCACCCCTCCACTTT
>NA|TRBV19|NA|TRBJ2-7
CASSPRSAYYEQYF
TGTGCCAGTAGCCCCCGCAGTGCTTACTACGAGCAGTACTTC
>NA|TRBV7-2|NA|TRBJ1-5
CASSPMGQSQPQHF
TGTGCCAGCAGCCCGATGGGCCAGTCTCAGCCCCAGCATTTT
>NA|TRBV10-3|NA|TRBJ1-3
CAISESRSGNTIYF
TGTGCCATCAGTGAGTCAAGGTCTGGAAACACCATATATTTT
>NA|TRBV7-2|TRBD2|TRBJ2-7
CASSLEAGPYEQYF
TGTGCCAGCAGCTTAGAAGCGGGACCCTACGAGCAGTACTTC
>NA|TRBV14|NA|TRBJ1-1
CASSPRVNTEAFF
TGTGCCAGCAGCCCCCGGGTCAACACTGAAGCTTTCTTT
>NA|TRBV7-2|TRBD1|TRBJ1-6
CASSFTRDRGNSPLHF
TGTGCCAGCAGCTTCACCAGGGACAGGGGCAATTCACCCCTCCACTTT
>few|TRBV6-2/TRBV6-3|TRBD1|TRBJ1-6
CASSHYGQGNGSPLHF
TGTGCCAGCAGTCACTACGGACAGGGGAATGGTTCACCCCTCCACTTT
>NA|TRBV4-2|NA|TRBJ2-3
CASSQDPSVSTDTQYF
TGTGCCAGCAGCCAAGATCCTAGCGTTAGCACAGATACGCAGTATTTT
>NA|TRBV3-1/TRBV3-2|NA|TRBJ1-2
CASSQGRDSGYTF
TGTGCCAGCAGCCAAGGCCGAGACTCTGGCTACACCTTC
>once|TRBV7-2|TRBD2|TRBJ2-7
CASSPWTSGAYEQYF
TGTGCCAGCAGCCCGTGGACTAGCGGGGCCTACGAGCAGTACTTC
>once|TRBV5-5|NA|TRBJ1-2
CASSSFIGYTF
TGTGCCAGCAGCTCCTTCATTGGCTACACCTTC
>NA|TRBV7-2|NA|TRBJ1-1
CASSLSQGDTEAFF
TGTGCCAGCAGCTTATCGCAGGGTGACACTGAAGCTTTCTTT
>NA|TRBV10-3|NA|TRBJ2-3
CAITGDYTDTQYF
TGTGCCATCACAGGTGACTACACAGATACGCAGTATTTT
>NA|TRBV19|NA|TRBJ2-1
CASSTRRSSYNEQFF
TGTGCCAGTAGTACCCGGAGGAGCTCCTACAATGAGCAGTTCTTC
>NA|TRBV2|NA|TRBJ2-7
CASRGDSSSHEQYF
TGTGCCAGCAGAGGCGACAGTTCGTCTCACGAGCAGTACTTC
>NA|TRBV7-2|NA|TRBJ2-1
CASSLGGSEQFF
TGTGCCAGCAGCTTAGGAGGGAGTGAGCAGTTCTTC
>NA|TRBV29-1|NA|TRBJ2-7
CSAYKDRYEQYF
TGCAGCGCATACAAAGACCGCTACGAGCAGTACTTC
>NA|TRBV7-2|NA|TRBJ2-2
CASSPLRTAGELFF
TGTGCCAGCAGCCCGCTTCGGACAGCCGGGGAGCTGTTTTTT
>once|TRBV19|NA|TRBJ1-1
CASSRAGMNTEAFF
TGTGCCAGTAGTCGGGCAGGGATGAACACTGAAGCTTTCTTT
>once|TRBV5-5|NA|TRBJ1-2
CASTPGYGNYGYTF
TGTGCCAGCACCCCCGGGTACGGAAACTATGGCTACACCTTC